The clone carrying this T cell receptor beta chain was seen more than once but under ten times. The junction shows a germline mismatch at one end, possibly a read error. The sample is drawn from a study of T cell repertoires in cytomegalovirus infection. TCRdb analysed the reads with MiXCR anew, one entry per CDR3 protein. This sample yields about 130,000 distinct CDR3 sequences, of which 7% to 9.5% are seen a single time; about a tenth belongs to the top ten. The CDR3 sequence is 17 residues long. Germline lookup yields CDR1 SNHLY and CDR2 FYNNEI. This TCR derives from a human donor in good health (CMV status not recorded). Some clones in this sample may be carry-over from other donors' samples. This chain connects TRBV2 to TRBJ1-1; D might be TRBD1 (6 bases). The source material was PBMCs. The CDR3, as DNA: TGTGCCAGCAGTGAAGTCGGGACAACACATTTGAACCCTGAAGCTTTCTTT. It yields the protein CASSEVGTTHLNPEAFF.